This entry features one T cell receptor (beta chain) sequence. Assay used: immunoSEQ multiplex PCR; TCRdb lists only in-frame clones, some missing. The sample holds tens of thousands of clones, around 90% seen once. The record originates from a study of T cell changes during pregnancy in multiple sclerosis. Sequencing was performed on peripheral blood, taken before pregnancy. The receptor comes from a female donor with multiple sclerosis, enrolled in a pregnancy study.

CDR3 sequence (DNA): TGTGCCAGCAGCTTAGCGGGAGTTCCCTACGAGCAGTACTTC. Its protein is CASSLAGVPYEQYF. The chain employs TRBV28 and TRBJ2-7; 9 nucleotides align to TRBD2. This CDR3 is 14 amino acids long. Germline V gene sequence: CDR1 MDHEN, CDR2 SYDVKM. V lost 6 bases and J lost 2; bases outside the gene matches: 5.